The rows below give T cell receptor beta chains drawn from one sample of a study of shared clonotypes between healthy human individuals. Some clones are missing from TCRdb's copy, which holds only in-frame ones; the method was immunoSEQ multiplex PCR. Seen here are a few hundred thousand clones, roughly 79% observed once, and the top ten hold around 13%. Sequenced input: PBMCs. The source is a middle-aged woman in good health. Some clones in this sample may be carry-over from other donors' samples. Both conserved end residues are part of each CDR3. Each record gives: V gene, J gene, D gene, clone size, CDR3 DNA, CDR3 protein. D genes are given only for firm matches. Size is omitted from some rows. Given values are once, few, many or a class for expanded clones.

V gene: TRBV30; J gene: TRBJ1-2; D gene: TRBD1; clone size: NA; CDR3 DNA: TGTGCCTGGAGTAGGGACAGGGGAATCTATGGCTACACCTTC; CDR3 protein: CAWSRDRGIYGYTF
V gene: TRBV6-6; J gene: TRBJ2-1; D gene: TRBD1; clone size: few; CDR3 DNA: TGTGCCAGCAATACAGGGGACAATGAGCAGTTCTTC; CDR3 protein: CASNTGDNEQFF
V gene: TRBV7-8; J gene: TRBJ2-7; D gene: NA; clone size: NA; CDR3 DNA: TGTGCCAGCAGCTTACAGCCTGGAACTTGGTACGAGCAGTACTTC; CDR3 protein: CASSLQPGTWYEQYF
V gene: TRBV5-1; J gene: TRBJ2-7; D gene: TRBD1; clone size: NA; CDR3 DNA: TGCGCCAGCAGTTCGGACAGGCAGCTTTACGAGCAGTACTTC; CDR3 protein: CASSSDRQLYEQYF
V gene: TRBV7-2; J gene: TRBJ2-3; D gene: NA; clone size: NA; CDR3 DNA: TGTGCCAGCAGATCGCCGGTAACAGATACGCAGTATTTT; CDR3 protein: CASRSPVTDTQYF
V gene: TRBV6-6; J gene: TRBJ1-1; D gene: NA; clone size: NA; CDR3 DNA: TGTGCCAGCAGTTACACGGGACAAAGAGAGGCTTTCTTT; CDR3 protein: CASSYTGQREAFF
V gene: TRBV6-6; J gene: TRBJ2-1; D gene: TRBD2; clone size: NA; CDR3 DNA: TGTGCCAGCAGCCCCGGACTAGCGGGAATCTATGAGCAGTTCTTC; CDR3 protein: CASSPGLAGIYEQFF
V gene: TRBV28; J gene: TRBJ2-1; D gene: TRBD1; clone size: NA; CDR3 DNA: TGTGCCAGCAGCCTTACCGGGACAGCCTACAATGAGCAGTTCTTC; CDR3 protein: CASSLTGTAYNEQFF
V gene: TRBV6-4; J gene: TRBJ1-1; D gene: TRBD1; clone size: NA; CDR3 DNA: TGTGCCAGCAGTGACGGGGACAGCAACACTGAAGCTTTCTTT; CDR3 protein: CASSDGDSNTEAFF
V gene: TRBV5-1; J gene: TRBJ2-7; D gene: TRBD2; clone size: NA; CDR3 DNA: TGCGCCAGCAGCGTCGGGACTAGCGGGAGTCCGGCCTACGAGCAGTACTTC; CDR3 protein: CASSVGTSGSPAYEQYF
V gene: TRBV5-1; J gene: TRBJ2-7; D gene: NA; clone size: NA; CDR3 DNA: TGCGCCAGCAGCTTGACGGCAGGGAGCCACGAGCAGTACTTC; CDR3 protein: CASSLTAGSHEQYF
V gene: TRBV28; J gene: TRBJ1-1; D gene: NA; clone size: NA; CDR3 DNA: TGTGCCAGCAGTTTTCGATCTCCTGTCGGAGCTTTCTTT; CDR3 protein: CASSFRSPVGAFF
V gene: TRBV2; J gene: TRBJ2-7; D gene: NA; clone size: NA; CDR3 DNA: TGTGCCAGCGCACTCCTACTAGGGCCCTACGAGCAGTACTTC; CDR3 protein: CASALLLGPYEQYF
V gene: TRBV18; J gene: TRBJ2-5; D gene: TRBD1; clone size: NA; CDR3 DNA: TGTGCCAGCTCACCAGGGCCGGGACAGGGGCAGACCCAGTACTTC; CDR3 protein: CASSPGPGQGQTQYF
V gene: TRBV9; J gene: TRBJ2-4; D gene: NA; clone size: NA; CDR3 DNA: TGTGCCAGCAGCGTAGGGCCGGGGTTAGCCAAAAACATTCAGTACTTC; CDR3 protein: CASSVGPGLAKNIQYF
V gene: TRBV13; J gene: TRBJ2-3; D gene: NA; clone size: NA; CDR3 DNA: TGTGCCAGCAGCCCCCTTGGCACAGATACGCAGTATTTT; CDR3 protein: CASSPLGTDTQYF
V gene: TRBV28; J gene: TRBJ2-2; D gene: TRBD2; clone size: NA; CDR3 DNA: TGTGCCAGCAGGGGACTAGCGGGTATCACCGGGGAGCTGTTTTTT; CDR3 protein: CASRGLAGITGELFF
V gene: TRBV29-1; J gene: TRBJ2-1; D gene: NA; clone size: NA; CDR3 DNA: TGCAGCGTTCAGGAGGGAGGGGGAGGTGAGCAGTTCTTC; CDR3 protein: CSVQEGGGGEQFF
V gene: TRBV7-9; J gene: TRBJ1-6; D gene: NA; clone size: NA; CDR3 DNA: TGTGCCAGCAGCTTGGGGCGGGGGTCACCCCTCCACTTT; CDR3 protein: CASSLGRGSPLHF
V gene: TRBV27; J gene: TRBJ2-7; D gene: TRBD1; clone size: NA; CDR3 DNA: TGTGCCAGCAGTTTAAATGGACAGGGGTACGAGCAGTACTTC; CDR3 protein: CASSLNGQGYEQYF
V gene: TRBV10-2; J gene: TRBJ1-1; D gene: TRBD1; clone size: NA; CDR3 DNA: TGCGCCAGCAGTGAGTTCCGGGACAGTTATATGAACACTGAAGCTTTCTTT; CDR3 protein: CASSEFRDSYMNTEAFF
V gene: TRBV5-1; J gene: TRBJ2-1; D gene: NA; clone size: NA; CDR3 DNA: TGCGCCAGCAGCTTGGCCACCGTGAGCTCCTACAATGAGCAGTTCTTC; CDR3 protein: CASSLATVSSYNEQFF
V gene: TRBV5-6; J gene: TRBJ2-5; D gene: TRBD2; clone size: NA; CDR3 DNA: TGTGCCAGCAGCTTGCGGGGGGGAGAGACCCAGTACTTC; CDR3 protein: CASSLRGGETQYF
V gene: TRBV30; J gene: TRBJ1-1; D gene: NA; clone size: NA; CDR3 DNA: TGTGCCTGGAGTGTACCCCGGGGGGGGTTGGACATTACCGAAGCTTTCTTT; CDR3 protein: CAWSVPRGGLDITEAFF
V gene: TRBV4-2; J gene: TRBJ2-2; D gene: NA; clone size: NA; CDR3 DNA: TGTGCCAGCAGCCAAGACAGGGTCCCCGGGGAGCTGTTTTTT; CDR3 protein: CASSQDRVPGELFF
V gene: TRBV6-5; J gene: TRBJ2-3; D gene: NA; clone size: NA; CDR3 DNA: TGTGCCAGCAGGGGGGACTTCGCCACAGATACGCAGTATTTT; CDR3 protein: CASRGDFATDTQYF
V gene: TRBV28; J gene: TRBJ2-1; D gene: TRBD1; clone size: once; CDR3 DNA: TGTGCCAGCAGGAACCTAGGGACAGTAGGTTGGGATGAGCAGTTCTTC; CDR3 protein: CASRNLGTVGWDEQFF